Listed here is a single T cell receptor beta chain. Its specificity is not known. Germline CDR1 is SQVTM and CDR2 is ANQGSEA. V shed 4 bases and J shed 0 bases, with 7 bases lying between them. The CDR3 has 13 amino acids. Regarding treatment: oral pan-JAK inhibitor, 5-10 mg twice daily. Lesional scalp tissue (obtained by punch biopsy) and peripheral blood were collected from alopecia areata patients. Reverse transcription of extracted RNA yielded cDNA, which provided the sequencing template. TCRdb's table, derived via immunoSEQ multiplex PCR, lists solely in-frame clones and lacks some. The profile covers about 190,000 clones, with roughly three fifths appearing a single time and approximately 0.7% taken by the ten largest. The source of the sample is a study of CD8+ T cells in alopecia areata. General study results and limits: With one nonresponder, baseline CD8+ expansion's link to response remains uncertain. Tofacitinib produced a significant decrease in scalp clonality and in expanded CD8+ clones among the top 100. Scalp lesions, especially in alopecia totalis/universalis, had higher clonality than normal scalp.

The J gene is TRBJ1-3, the V gene TRBV29-1; D gene uncertain. The sample was CD4+ T cells sorted from blood, taken at week 4, from a patient treated with tofacitinib. This receptor was identified in a human donor with alopecia areata. In DNA, the CDR3 is TGCAGCGTTGGGGTCGCCTCTGGAAACACCATATATTTT. Its protein product is CSVGVASGNTIYF.